This TCR beta chain was obtained from a study of cytomegalovirus exposure and HLA in healthy donors. In the PCR, 60 Vbeta and 13 Jbeta primers were used. Clones were read by immunoSEQ multiplex PCR, and TCRdb kept only the in-frame ones, dropping some. The data contain about 210,000 clones, about 85% of them singletons. Germline V gene lookup returns CDR1 SGDLS and CDR2 YYNGEE. This CDR3 contains 16 residues. Between the trimmed V and J ends, which lost 0 bases and 8 bases, there was a span of 17 bases. The receptor was derived from a woman in her fifties or sixties in good health and CMV-seropositive. This chain uses TRBV9 with TRBJ1-4; D perhaps matches TRBD1 (5 bases). The sequencing input was PBMCs. The CDR3 spells CASSVGPTGSREKLFF. As DNA, the CDR3 is TGTGCCAGCAGCGTAGGACCCACAGGTTCTAGGGAAAAACTGTTTTTT. Full variable domain (remainder filled in from reference TRBV9 and TRBJ1-4): DSGVTQTPKHLITATGQRVTLRCSPRSGDLSVYWYQQSLDQGLQFLIQYYNGEERAKGNILERFSAQQFPDLHSELNLSSLELGDSALYFCASSVGPTGSREKLFFGSGTQLSVL.